This entry features one T cell receptor (beta chain) sequence. The entry originates in a study of cytomegalovirus exposure and HLA in healthy donors. The CDR3 runs 15 residues. V shed 3 bases and J 1 base; nucleotides not matched to a gene: 4. Germline V gene sequence: CDR1 KGHSH, CDR2 LQKENI. The primer mix had 60 Vbeta and 13 Jbeta primers. Profiled with immunoSEQ multiplex PCR; TCRdb holds only in-frame clones, not every one. Recorded for this sample: some 30,000 clones. The clonotype comes from a female donor in good health and CMV-seronegative. The sequencing input was PBMCs. V gene TRBV18 combines with J gene TRBJ2-7; 9 nucleotides line up with TRBD1. CDR3 DNA sequence: TGTGCCAGCTCACCTCCGACAGGGGGTTCCTACGAGCAGTACTTC. It encodes CASSPPTGGSYEQYF. The whole variable domain, filled in from reference TRBV18 and TRBJ2-7, reads NAGVMQNPRHLVRRRGQEARLRCSPMKGHSHVYWYRQLPEEGLKFMVYLQKENIIDESGMPKERFSAEFPKEGPSILRIQQVVRGDSAAYFCASSPPTGGSYEQYFGPGTRLTVT.